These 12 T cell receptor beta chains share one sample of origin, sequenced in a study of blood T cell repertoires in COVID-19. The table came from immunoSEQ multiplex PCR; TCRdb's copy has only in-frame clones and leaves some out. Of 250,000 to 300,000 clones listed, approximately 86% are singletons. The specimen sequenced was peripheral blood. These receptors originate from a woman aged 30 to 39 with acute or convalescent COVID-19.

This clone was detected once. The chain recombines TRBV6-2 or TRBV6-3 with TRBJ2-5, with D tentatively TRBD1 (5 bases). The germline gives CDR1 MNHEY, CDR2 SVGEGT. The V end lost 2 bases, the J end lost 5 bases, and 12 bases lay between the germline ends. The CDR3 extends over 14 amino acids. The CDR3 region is CASSYTVGLETQYF. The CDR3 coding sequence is TGTGCCAGCAGTTACACGGTGGGGCTTGAGACCCAGTACTTC.

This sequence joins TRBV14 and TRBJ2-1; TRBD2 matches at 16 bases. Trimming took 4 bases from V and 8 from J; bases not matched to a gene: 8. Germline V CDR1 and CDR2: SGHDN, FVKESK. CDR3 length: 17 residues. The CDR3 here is CASSPEGLAGGPDEQFF. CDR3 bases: TGTGCCAGCAGCCCAGAGGGACTAGCGGGAGGGCCAGATGAGCAGTTCTTC.

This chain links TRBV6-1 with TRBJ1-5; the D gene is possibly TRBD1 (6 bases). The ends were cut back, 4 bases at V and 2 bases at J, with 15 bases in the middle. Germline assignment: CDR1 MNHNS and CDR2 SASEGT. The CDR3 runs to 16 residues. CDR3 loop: CASSAGPQGGNQPQHF. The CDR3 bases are TGTGCCAGCAGTGCAGGACCACAGGGTGGCAATCAGCCCCAGCATTTT.

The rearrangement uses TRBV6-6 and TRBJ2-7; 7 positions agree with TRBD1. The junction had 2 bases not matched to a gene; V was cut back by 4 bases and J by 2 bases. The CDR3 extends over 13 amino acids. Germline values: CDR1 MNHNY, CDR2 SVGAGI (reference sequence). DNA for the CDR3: TGTGCCAGCAGTTTGGGACAGACCTACGAGCAGTACTTC. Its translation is CASSLGQTYEQYF.

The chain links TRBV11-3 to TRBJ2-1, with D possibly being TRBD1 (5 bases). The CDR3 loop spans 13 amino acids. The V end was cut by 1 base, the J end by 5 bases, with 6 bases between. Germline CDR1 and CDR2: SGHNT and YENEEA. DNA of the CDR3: TGTGCCAGCAGCTTAGGGACAAACAATGAGCAGTTCTTC. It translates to CASSLGTNNEQFF. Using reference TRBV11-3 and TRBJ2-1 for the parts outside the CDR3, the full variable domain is EAGVVQSPRYKIIEKKQPVAFWCNPISGHNTLYWYLQNLGQGPELLIRYENEEAVDDSQLPKDRFSAERLKGVDSTLKIQPAELGDSAVYLCASSLGTNNEQFFGPGTRLTVL.

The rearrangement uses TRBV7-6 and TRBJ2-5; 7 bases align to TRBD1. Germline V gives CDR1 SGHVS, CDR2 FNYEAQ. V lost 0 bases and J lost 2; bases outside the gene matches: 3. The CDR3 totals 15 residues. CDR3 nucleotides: TGTGCCAGCAGCTTAGCACCACAGGGGCAAGAGACCCAGTACTTC. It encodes CASSLAPQGQETQYF.

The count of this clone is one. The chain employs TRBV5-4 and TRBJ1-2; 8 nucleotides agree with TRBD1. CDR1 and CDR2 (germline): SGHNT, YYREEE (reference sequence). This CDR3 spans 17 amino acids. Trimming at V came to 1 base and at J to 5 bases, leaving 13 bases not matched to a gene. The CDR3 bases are TGTGCCAGCAGCTTGTCAGGACAGGGAGCCCTGGAGTATGGCTACACCTTC. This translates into CASSLSGQGALEYGYTF.

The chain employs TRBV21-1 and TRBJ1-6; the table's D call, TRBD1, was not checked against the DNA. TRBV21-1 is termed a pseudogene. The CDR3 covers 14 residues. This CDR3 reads CASVQGYRNSPLHF. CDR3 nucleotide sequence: TGTGCCAGCGTACAGGGGTATCGGAATTCACCCCTCCACTTT.

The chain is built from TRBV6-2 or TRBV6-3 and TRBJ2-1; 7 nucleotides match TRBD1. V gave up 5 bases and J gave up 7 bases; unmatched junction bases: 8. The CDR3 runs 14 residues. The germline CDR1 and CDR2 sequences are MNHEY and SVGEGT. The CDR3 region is CASSPLQGVNEQFF. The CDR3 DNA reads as TGTGCCAGCAGTCCACTGCAGGGGGTGAATGAGCAGTTCTTC.

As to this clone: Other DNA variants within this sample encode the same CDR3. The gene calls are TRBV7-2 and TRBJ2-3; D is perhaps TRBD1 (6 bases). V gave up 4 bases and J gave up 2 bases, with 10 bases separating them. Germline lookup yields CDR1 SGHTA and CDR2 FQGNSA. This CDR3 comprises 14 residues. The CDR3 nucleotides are TGTGCCAGCAGCTACGGACAGTACACAGATACGCAGTATTTT. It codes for CASSYGQYTDTQYF.

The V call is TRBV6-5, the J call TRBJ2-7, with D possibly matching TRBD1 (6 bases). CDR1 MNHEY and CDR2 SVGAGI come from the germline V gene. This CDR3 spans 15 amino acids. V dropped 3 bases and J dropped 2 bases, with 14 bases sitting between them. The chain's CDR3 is CASSYRTVPPYEQYF. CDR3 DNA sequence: TGTGCCAGCAGTTATCGGACAGTTCCGCCCTACGAGCAGTACTTC.

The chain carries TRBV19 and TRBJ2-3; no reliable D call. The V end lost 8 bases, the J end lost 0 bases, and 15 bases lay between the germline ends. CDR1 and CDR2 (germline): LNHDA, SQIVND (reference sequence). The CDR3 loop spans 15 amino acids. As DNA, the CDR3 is TGTGCCAGTCAACTGTTTCCGAAAAGCACAGATACGCAGTATTTT. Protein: CASQLFPKSTDTQYF.